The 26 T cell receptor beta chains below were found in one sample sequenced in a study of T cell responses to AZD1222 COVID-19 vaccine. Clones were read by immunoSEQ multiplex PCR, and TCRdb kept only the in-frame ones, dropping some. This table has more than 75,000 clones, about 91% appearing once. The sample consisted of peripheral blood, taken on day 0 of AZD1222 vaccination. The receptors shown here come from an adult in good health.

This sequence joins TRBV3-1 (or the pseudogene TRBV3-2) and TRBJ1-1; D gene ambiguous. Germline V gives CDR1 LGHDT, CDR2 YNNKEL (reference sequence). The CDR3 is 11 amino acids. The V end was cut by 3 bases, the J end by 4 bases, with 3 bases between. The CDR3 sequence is CASSQSTEAFF. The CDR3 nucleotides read TGTGCCAGCAGCCAGAGCACTGAAGCTTTCTTT.

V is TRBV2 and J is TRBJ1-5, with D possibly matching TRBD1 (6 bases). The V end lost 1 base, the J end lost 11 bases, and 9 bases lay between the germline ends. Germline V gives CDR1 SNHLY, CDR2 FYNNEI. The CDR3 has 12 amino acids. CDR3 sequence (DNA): TGTGCCAGCAGTGAAGGGGGGGGCTCCCAGCATTTT. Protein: CASSEGGGSQHF.

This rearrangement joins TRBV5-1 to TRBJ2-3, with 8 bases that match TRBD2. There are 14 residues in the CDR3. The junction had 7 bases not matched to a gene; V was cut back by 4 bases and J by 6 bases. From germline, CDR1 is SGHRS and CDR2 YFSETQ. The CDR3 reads CASSQRERRDTQYF. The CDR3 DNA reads TGCGCCAGCAGCCAGCGGGAGAGGAGGGATACGCAGTATTTT.

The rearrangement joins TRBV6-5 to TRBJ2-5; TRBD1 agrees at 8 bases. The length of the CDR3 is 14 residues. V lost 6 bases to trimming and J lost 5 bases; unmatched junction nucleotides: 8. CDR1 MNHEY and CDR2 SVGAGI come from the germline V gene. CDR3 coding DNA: TGTGCCAGCAGACCCACAGGGGGTAGGGAGACCCAGTACTTC. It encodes CASRPTGGRETQYF.

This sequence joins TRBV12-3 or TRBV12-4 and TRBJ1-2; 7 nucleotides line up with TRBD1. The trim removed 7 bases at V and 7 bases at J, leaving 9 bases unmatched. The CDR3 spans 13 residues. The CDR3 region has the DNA TGTGCCAGCACCAAAACAGGGGCCCGTGGCTACACCTTC. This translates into CASTKTGARGYTF.

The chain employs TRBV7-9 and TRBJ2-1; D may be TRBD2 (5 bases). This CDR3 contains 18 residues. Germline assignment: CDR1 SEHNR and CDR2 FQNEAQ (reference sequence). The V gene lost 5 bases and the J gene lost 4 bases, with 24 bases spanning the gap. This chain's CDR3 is CASSPPRSGRGPYNEQFF. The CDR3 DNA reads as TGTGCCAGCAGCCCCCCTCGCTCTGGGAGAGGACCTTACAATGAGCAGTTCTTC.

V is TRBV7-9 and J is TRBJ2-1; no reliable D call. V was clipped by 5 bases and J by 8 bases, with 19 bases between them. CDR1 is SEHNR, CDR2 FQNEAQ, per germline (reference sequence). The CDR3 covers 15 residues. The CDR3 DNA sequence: TGTGCCAGCAGCCCCCACCTCTCTCCGGGCGATGAGCAGTTCTTC. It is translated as CASSPHLSPGDEQFF.

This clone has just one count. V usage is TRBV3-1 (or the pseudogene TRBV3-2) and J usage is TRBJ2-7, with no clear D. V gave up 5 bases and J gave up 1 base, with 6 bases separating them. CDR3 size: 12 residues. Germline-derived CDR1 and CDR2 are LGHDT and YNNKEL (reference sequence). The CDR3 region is CASSMMSYEQYF. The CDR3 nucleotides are TGTGCCAGCAGCATGATGTCCTACGAGCAGTACTTC.

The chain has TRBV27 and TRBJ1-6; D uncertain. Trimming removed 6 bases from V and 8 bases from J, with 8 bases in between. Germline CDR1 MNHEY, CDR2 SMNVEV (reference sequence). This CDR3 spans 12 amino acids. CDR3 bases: TGTGCCAGCAGGGACTGGGATTCACCCCTCCACTTT. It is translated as CASRDWDSPLHF.

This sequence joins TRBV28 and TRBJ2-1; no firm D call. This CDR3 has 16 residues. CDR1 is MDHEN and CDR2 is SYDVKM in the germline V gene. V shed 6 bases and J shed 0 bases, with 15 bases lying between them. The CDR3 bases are TGTGCCAGCAGACTGGGGTGGGGAAGCTCCTACAATGAGCAGTTCTTC. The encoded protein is CASRLGWGSSYNEQFF.

The CDR3 reads CASSQVSGQGPTGELFF. The CDR3 nucleotides are TGTGCCAGCAGCCAAGTCTCTGGGCAGGGCCCCACCGGGGAGCTGTTTTTT. The rearrangement links TRBV4-2 to TRBJ2-2; tentative D call: TRBD1 (5 bases). Germline lookup yields CDR1 LGHNA and CDR2 YNFKEQ. The CDR3 extends over 17 amino acids. Trimming left V 1 base short and J 4 bases short, with 16 bases between.

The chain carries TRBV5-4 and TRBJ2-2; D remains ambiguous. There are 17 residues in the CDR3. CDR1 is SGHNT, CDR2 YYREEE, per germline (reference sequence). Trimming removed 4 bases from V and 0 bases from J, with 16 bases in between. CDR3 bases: TGTGCCAGCAGCCGGGCCAAATTCTCACCGAACACCGGGGAGCTGTTTTTT. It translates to CASSRAKFSPNTGELFF.

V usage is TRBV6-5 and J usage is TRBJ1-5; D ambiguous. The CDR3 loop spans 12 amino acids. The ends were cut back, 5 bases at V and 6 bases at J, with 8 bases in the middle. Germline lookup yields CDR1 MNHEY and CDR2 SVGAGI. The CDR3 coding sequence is TGTGCCAGCAGTACCCCGGGTCAGCCCCAGCATTTT. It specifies CASSTPGQPQHF.

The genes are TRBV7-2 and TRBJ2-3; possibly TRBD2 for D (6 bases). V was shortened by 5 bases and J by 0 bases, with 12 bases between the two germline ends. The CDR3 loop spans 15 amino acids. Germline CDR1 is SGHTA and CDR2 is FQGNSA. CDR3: CASSPRDPSTDTQYF. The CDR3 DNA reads TGTGCCAGCAGCCCGCGGGACCCAAGCACAGATACGCAGTATTTT.

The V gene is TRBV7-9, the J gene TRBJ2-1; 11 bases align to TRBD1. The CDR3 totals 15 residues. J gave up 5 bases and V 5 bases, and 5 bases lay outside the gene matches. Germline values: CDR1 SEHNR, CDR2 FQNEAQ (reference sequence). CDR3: CASSPGQGVHNEQFF. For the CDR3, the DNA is TGTGCCAGCAGCCCGGGACAGGGGGTACACAATGAGCAGTTCTTC.

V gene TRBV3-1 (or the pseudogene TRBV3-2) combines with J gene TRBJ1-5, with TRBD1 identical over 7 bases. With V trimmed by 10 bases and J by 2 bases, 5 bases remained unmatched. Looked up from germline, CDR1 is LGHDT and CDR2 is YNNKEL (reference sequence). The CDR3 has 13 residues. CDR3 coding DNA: TGTGCCACCGACAGGGTGGGCAATCAGCCCCAGCATTTT. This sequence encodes CATDRVGNQPQHF.

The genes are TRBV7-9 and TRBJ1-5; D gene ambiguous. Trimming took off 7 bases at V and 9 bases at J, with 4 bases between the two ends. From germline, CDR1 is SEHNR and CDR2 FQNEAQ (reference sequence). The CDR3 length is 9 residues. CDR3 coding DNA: TGTGCCAGCAACTGGCCCCAGCATTTT. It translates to CASNWPQHF.

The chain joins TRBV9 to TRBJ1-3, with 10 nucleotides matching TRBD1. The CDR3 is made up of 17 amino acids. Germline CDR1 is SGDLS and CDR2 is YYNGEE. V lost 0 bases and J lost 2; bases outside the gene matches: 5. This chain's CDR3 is CASSVATGQGAGNTIYF. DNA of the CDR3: TGTGCCAGCAGCGTAGCTACTGGACAGGGGGCTGGAAACACCATATATTTT.

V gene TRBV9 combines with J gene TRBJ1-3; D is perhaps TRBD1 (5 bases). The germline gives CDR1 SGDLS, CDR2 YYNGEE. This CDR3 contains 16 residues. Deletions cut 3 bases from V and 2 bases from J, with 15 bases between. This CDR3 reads CASSEDQGSPGNTIYF. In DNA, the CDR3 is TGTGCCAGCAGCGAGGACCAGGGATCCCCTGGAAACACCATATATTTT.

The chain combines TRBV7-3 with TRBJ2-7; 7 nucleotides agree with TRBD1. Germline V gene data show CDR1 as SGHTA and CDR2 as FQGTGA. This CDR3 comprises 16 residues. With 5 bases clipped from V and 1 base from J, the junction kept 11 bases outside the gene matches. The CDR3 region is CASSPEGTVSSYEQYF. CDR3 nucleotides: TGTGCCAGCAGCCCAGAAGGGACAGTATCATCCTACGAGCAGTACTTC.

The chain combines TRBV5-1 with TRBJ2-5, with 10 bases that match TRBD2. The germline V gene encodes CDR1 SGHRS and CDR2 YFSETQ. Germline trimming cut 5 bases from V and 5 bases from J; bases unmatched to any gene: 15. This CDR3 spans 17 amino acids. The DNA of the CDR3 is TGCGCCAGCAGTTCAGTAGTAGCGGGAGGAGGAGGGGAGACCCAGTACTTC. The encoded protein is CASSSVVAGGGGETQYF.

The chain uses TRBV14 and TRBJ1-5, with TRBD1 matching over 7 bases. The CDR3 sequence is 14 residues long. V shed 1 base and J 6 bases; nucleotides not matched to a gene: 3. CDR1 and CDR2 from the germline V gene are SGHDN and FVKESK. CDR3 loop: CASSQGGGLQPQHF. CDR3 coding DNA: TGTGCCAGCAGCCAAGGAGGGGGCCTTCAGCCCCAGCATTTT.

The CDR3 nucleotides read TGTGCCACCAGCAGAGAGCGGCAACCGAACTATGGCTACACCTTC. This codes for CATSRERQPNYGYTF. The chain has TRBV15 and TRBJ1-2, with D uncertain. Germline V lookup: CDR1 LNHNV, CDR2 YYDKDF (reference sequence). V was trimmed by 0 bases and J by 2 bases, leaving 10 bases between them. The CDR3 loop spans 15 amino acids.

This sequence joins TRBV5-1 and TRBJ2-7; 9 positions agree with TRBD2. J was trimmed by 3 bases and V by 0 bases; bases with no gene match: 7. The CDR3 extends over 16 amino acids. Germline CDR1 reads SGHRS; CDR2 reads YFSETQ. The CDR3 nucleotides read TGCGCCAGCAGCTTGGGGGGGACTAGCAGTCACTACGAGCAGTACTTC. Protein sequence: CASSLGGTSSHYEQYF.

Here the CDR3 DNA reads TGTGCCAGTAGTGCCCGCTGGAGCTCCTATAATTCACCCCTCCACTTT. This sequence encodes CASSARWSSYNSPLHF. The genes are TRBV19 and TRBJ1-6, with D unclear. The germline V gene has CDR1 LNHDA and CDR2 SQIVND (reference sequence). Trimming removed 5 bases at V and 0 bases at J, with 11 bases between. This CDR3 comprises 16 residues.

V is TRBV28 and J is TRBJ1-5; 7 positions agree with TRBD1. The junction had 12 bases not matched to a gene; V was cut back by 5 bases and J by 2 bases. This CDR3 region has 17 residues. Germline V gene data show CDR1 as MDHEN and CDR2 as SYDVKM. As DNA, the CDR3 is TGTGCCAGCAGTCGTTGGACAGGAGGTGGCGGCAATCAGCCCCAGCATTTT. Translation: CASSRWTGGGGNQPQHF.